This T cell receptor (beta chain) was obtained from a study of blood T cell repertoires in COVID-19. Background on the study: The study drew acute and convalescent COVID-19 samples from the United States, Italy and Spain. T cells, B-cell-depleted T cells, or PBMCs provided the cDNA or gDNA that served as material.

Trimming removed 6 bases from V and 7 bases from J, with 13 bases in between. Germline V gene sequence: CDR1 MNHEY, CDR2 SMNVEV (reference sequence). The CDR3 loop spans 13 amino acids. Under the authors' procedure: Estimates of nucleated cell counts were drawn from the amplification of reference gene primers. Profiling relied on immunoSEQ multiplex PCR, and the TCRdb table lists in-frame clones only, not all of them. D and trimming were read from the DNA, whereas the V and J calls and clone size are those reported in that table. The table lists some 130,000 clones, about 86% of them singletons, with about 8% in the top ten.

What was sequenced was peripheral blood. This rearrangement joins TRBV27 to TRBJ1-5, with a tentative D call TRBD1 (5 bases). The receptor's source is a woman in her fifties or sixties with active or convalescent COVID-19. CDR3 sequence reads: CASSLGWGQPQHF. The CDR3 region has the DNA TGTGCCAGCAGCCTCGGTTGGGGCCAGCCCCAGCATTTT.